The 17 T cell receptor beta chains given below trace back to one sample, sequenced in a study of beta chain features in type 1 diabetes. Reverse transcribing all isolated RNA meant expressed TCRB transcripts were sequenced. Using immunoSEQ multiplex PCR, the repertoire was profiled, and TCRdb retains in-frame clones only, with some absent. The profile covers fewer than 350,000 clones, with under 8.5% appearing a single time and approximately 0.99% taken by the ten largest. The material sequenced was central memory CD4+ T cells from blood. Receptors were obtained from a woman under 30 in good health.

This clone was picked up a small number of times. J is TRBJ2-7 and V is TRBV15; D is ambiguous. V was trimmed by 0 bases and J by 3 bases, leaving 9 bases between them. Germline-derived CDR1 and CDR2 are LNHNV and YYDKDF (reference sequence). The CDR3 covers 14 residues. CDR3: CATSRDGGVYEQYF. CDR3 nucleotide sequence: TGTGCCACCAGCAGAGATGGTGGGGTCTACGAGCAGTACTTC.

The genes are TRBV18 and TRBJ2-5; either TRBD1 or TRBD2 may fit D (5 bases each). Germline loops: CDR1 KGHSH, CDR2 LQKENI. V was trimmed by 2 bases and J by 4 bases, leaving 11 bases between them. The CDR3 is 14 amino acids. The CDR3 DNA sequence: TGTGCCAGCTCACCATCCGGGACGGGAGAGACCCAGTACTTC. This codes for CASSPSGTGETQYF.

This clone is labeled medium-sized. The rearrangement joins TRBV5-1 to TRBJ2-1; 8 bases agree with TRBD2. There are 16 residues in the CDR3. The V gene end was trimmed by 4 bases and the J gene end by 4 bases; junction bases not matched to a gene: 10. Per the germline V gene, CDR1 is SGHRS and CDR2 is YFSETQ. CDR3 DNA: TGCGCCAGCAGCAGCACTAGCGGAATTCAGTACAATGAGCAGTTCTTC. This translates into CASSSTSGIQYNEQFF.

This chain connects TRBV19 to TRBJ1-1; D gene unclear. Trimming removed 0 bases at V and 2 bases at J, with 13 bases between. The CDR3 loop spans 16 amino acids. In germline, CDR1 is LNHDA, CDR2 SQIVND (reference sequence). In DNA, the CDR3 is TGTGCCAGTAGTATAGATCATGGCGGGAGTAACACTGAAGCTTTCTTT. Protein product: CASSIDHGGSNTEAFF.

The rearrangement joins TRBV4-3 to TRBJ2-7; D gene uncertain. Trimming took 1 base from V and 5 from J, leaving 15 bases between them. The CDR3 is made up of 15 amino acids. Germline V gene sequence: CDR1 LGHNA, CDR2 YSLEER. The CDR3 region is CASSQAQTKVHEQYF. The CDR3 DNA reads TGCGCCAGCAGCCAAGCCCAGACGAAGGTCCACGAGCAGTACTTC.

There are a few counts of this clone. The chain combines TRBV1 with TRBJ2-7; the table's TRBD2 call for D was not verified on the DNA. TRBV1 is a documented pseudogene. This CDR3 region has 16 residues. The CDR3 coding sequence is TGCACCAGCAGATCCCTCTCTAGCGGGGGGACCTACGAGCAGTACGTC. Amino acids: CTSRSLSSGGTYEQYV.

The chain uses TRBV28 and TRBJ2-7; D is perhaps TRBD1 or TRBD2 (5 bases each). The CDR3 length is 15 residues. Germline CDR1 and CDR2: MDHEN and SYDVKM. The V and J ends lost 3 bases and 4 bases respectively, with 16 bases between them. For the CDR3, the DNA is TGTGCCAGCAGTTTTGGGGGAAAAGGTGTTTACGAGCAGTACGTC. This translates into CASSFGGKGVYEQYV.

This clone has ten or more counts. The V and J genes are TRBV7-2 and TRBJ2-7; D gene unclear. From germline, CDR1 is SGHTA and CDR2 FQGNSA. V lost 4 bases and J 4 bases, leaving 11 bases between the germline ends. The CDR3 is 13 amino acids. DNA for the CDR3: TGTGCCAGCAGCTCCCGAGCCAGTTACGAGCAGTACGTC. Protein product: CASSSRASYEQYV.

The sample holds a few counts of this clone. This sequence joins TRBV18 and TRBJ2-5; D is unclear. The CDR3 covers 13 residues. CDR1 is KGHSH, CDR2 LQKENI, per germline. Trimming cost V 2 bases and J 5 bases, with 9 bases left between them. The CDR3 protein is CASSPRLHETQYF. The CDR3 nucleotides read TGTGCCAGCTCACCAAGGCTTCACGAGACCCAGTACTTC.

This clone has more than one count but fewer than ten. This chain links TRBV9 with TRBJ1-2, with D possibly TRBD1 on 6 matching bases. Germline values: CDR1 SGDLS, CDR2 YYNGEE. V lost 4 bases and J 4 bases, leaving 14 bases between the germline ends. This CDR3 spans 14 amino acids. The CDR3 loop reads CASSTRQVSYGYTF. The DNA of the CDR3 is TGTGCCAGCAGCACCCGACAGGTTTCCTATGGCTACACCTTC.

This clone was seen a handful of times. V gene TRBV7-3 combines with J gene TRBJ1-1; 7 nucleotides agree with TRBD1. Germline loops: CDR1 SGHTA, CDR2 FQGTGA. The ends lost 5 bases at V and 4 bases at J; junction bases unmatched: 10. The CDR3 covers 15 residues. The CDR3 spells CASSPQKGAATEAFF. CDR3 DNA sequence: TGTGCCAGCAGCCCTCAAAAGGGGGCGGCCACTGAAGCTTTCTTT.

This clone was recorded a few times. This chain joins TRBV9 and TRBJ2-1, with 9 bases lining up with TRBD2. The CDR3 covers 16 residues. Germline-derived CDR1 and CDR2 are SGDLS and YYNGEE. Germline trimming cut 2 bases from V and 4 bases from J; bases unmatched to any gene: 7. CDR3 nucleotide sequence: TGTGCCAGCAGCGTGGGCGGGAGGGCCACTTACAATGAGCAGTTCTTC. Amino acids: CASSVGGRATYNEQFF.

This clone was picked up a small number of times. This same CDR3 is encoded by further DNA sequences in the sample. The gene calls are TRBV7-3 and TRBJ2-3, with D hard to call. In germline, CDR1 is SGHTA, CDR2 FQGTGA. CDR3 length: 12 residues. V dropped 0 bases and J dropped 6 bases, with 4 bases sitting between them. The CDR3 DNA reads TGTGCCAGCAGCTTAACGAGGGATACGCAGTATTTT. Its protein product is CASSLTRDTQYF.

This clone was detected once. CDR3 nucleotides: TGTGCCACCCGGGGCGGGAACACTGAAGCTTTCTTT. Protein product: CATRGGNTEAFF. The chain combines TRBV27 with TRBJ1-1, with a weak D call TRBD1 (5 bases). Trimming pared 10 bases from V and 1 base from J, leaving 10 bases between. The CDR3 is 12 amino acids. CDR1 and CDR2 (germline): MNHEY, SMNVEV (reference sequence).

This clone appeared a few times. The genes are TRBV4-2 and TRBJ1-1; D call uncertain. CDR1 and CDR2 (germline): LGHNA, YNFKEQ. This CDR3 comprises 14 residues. V was shortened by 0 bases and J by 7 bases, with 12 bases between the two germline ends. CDR3 DNA sequence: TGTGCCAGCAGCCAAGACCCAAAAGTGGGTGAAGCTTTCTTT. It translates to CASSQDPKVGEAFF.

This clone occurred many times. The gene calls are TRBV10-3 and TRBJ2-1; D is undetermined. V was cut by 7 bases and J by 1 base, with 11 bases left in between. This CDR3 is built from 14 residues. Per the germline V gene, CDR1 is ENHRY and CDR2 is SYGVKD. The CDR3 is CAITRDTSYNEQFF. The DNA for the CDR3 is TGTGCCATCACTAGGGATACGTCCTACAATGAGCAGTTCTTC.

V gene TRBV7-9 combines with J gene TRBJ1-1, with D hard to call. This CDR3 has 14 amino acids. Germline V gives CDR1 SEHNR, CDR2 FQNEAQ (reference sequence). V was pared by 3 bases and J by 3 bases, with 11 bases between. The chain's CDR3 is CASSFGQLDTEAFF. CDR3 DNA sequence: TGTGCCAGCAGCTTTGGCCAGTTAGACACTGAAGCTTTCTTT.